This TCR beta chain is from a study of cytomegalovirus exposure and HLA in healthy donors. Study observations and caveats: Both high specificity and high sensitivity reportedly marked the classifier's diagnosis of cytomegalovirus status.

V was clipped by 0 bases and J by 3 bases, with 11 bases between them. This CDR3 is 15 amino acids long. CDR1 SGHRS and CDR2 YFSETQ come from the germline V gene. Sequenced by immunoSEQ multiplex PCR; TCRdb stores in-frame clones only, minus some. This sample has around 120,000 clones, with more than 75% found just once. To note about this clone: As yet, its antigen is unknown.

The sample was PBMCs. This chain links TRBV5-1 with TRBJ2-3; perhaps TRBD1 as D (6 bases). The sequence came from a woman younger than 30 in good health and CMV-seropositive. The CDR3 here is CASSLGSRGTDTQYF. The CDR3 bases are TGCGCCAGCAGCTTGGGAAGTAGGGGGACAGATACGCAGTATTTT.